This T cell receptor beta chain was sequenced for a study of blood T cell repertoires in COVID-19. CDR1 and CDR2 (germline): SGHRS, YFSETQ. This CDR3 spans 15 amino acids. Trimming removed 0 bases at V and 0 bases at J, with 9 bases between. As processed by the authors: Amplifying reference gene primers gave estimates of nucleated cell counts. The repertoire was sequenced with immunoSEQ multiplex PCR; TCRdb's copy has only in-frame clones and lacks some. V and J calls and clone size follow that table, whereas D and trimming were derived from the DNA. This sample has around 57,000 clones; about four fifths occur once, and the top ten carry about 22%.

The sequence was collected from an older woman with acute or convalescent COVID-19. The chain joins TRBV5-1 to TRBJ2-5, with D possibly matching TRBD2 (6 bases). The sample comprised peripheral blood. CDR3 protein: CASSLVGGNQETQYF. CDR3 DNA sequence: TGCGCCAGCAGCTTGGTGGGCGGGAACCAAGAGACCCAGTACTTC.